Sequencing of this TCR beta chain was carried out in a study of beta chain features in type 1 diabetes. Findings and limits, study-wide: Moderately but significantly shorter TCRB CDR3s were found in Type 1 diabetes patients in all four CD4+ subsets.

As every portion of the isolated RNA was reverse transcribed, the sequencing read expressed TCRB transcripts. The protocol was immunoSEQ multiplex PCR, while the TCRdb copy is restricted to in-frame clones and leaves out a portion. The data show a few hundred thousand clones, approximately 15% seen once. CDR3 size: 13 residues. Germline lookup yields CDR1 SEHNR and CDR2 FQNEAQ (reference sequence). Each of the CD4+ naive, central memory, regulatory and stem cell-like memory populations was sorted via CD45RO/CCR7/CD25/CD127/CD95/CD27. This clone occurred a few times. Its antigen is unknown. The rearrangement links TRBV7-9 to TRBJ2-5, with 9 nucleotides matching TRBD1. The J call could be wrong; TRBJ2-7 is a better fit for the DNA end. Source material: naive CD4+ T cells from blood. This clonotype originated in a man aged 25-40 years with type 1 diabetes. DNA for the CDR3: TGTGCCAGCAGCTCCGGGACAGGGTACGAGCAGTACTTC. This codes for CASSSGTGYEQYF.